This T cell receptor (beta chain) was sequenced in a study of T-cell reconstitution after alpha-beta-depleted transplantation in children. Study outcomes and limitations: Recipient T cells and thymic progenitors that survived were the source of the high TCRbeta diversity seen at day 60 in some patients. About two months after transplant, alpha-beta T cells reportedly came from several hundred expanded graft clones.

Preparing the TCRbeta library involved the use of unique molecular identifiers. Via MiXCR, TCRdb re-called the PCR reads, giving one row per CDR3 protein. This sample has hundreds of thousands of distinct CDR3 sequences; 10% to 15% occur once, and the top ten carry 2% to 2.5%. CDR1 and CDR2 (germline): SGHTA, FQGTGA. J was trimmed by 5 bases and V by 5 bases; bases with no gene match: 12. CDR3 length: 16 amino acids. As to this clonotype: No antigen is known for it.

The chain is built from TRBV7-3 and TRBJ2-1; 7 bases match TRBD1. The specimen was PBMCs, mostly from graft donor cells, collected 360 days after TCRalphabeta/CD19-depleted stem cell transplant. The receptor's source is a male patient aged 5 to 17 who had a stem cell transplant for acute myeloid leukemia, so the T cells may come from the graft donor. CDR3 nucleotide sequence: TGTGCCAGCAGCCTACAGGGGACCGGGTTGCACAATGAGCAGTTCTTC. This encodes CASSLQGTGLHNEQFF.